The next 29 T cell receptor beta chains were all read from a single sample in a study of blood T cells in healthy people across ages. Through a sample-barcoded 5' primer and a J-beta primer mix, a second PCR was run for roughly 6 to 11 cycles. Via MiXCR, TCRdb re-called the 5' RACE reads, giving one row per CDR3 protein. The sample consists of about 1.6 million distinct CDR3 sequences, around 36% of them appearing once. What was sequenced was blood. These receptors all stem from a woman in her twenties or thirties in good health.

This rearrangement joins TRBV9 to TRBJ2-1; 9 bases line up with TRBD1. Germline loops: CDR1 SGDLS, CDR2 YYNGEE. The CDR3 covers 16 residues. V trimming: 0 bases; J trimming: 6 bases; junction bases outside the gene matches: 7. For the CDR3, the DNA is TGTGCCAGCAGCGTAGGTTTGGGACAGGGAATCAATGAGCAGTTCTTC. Protein product: CASSVGLGQGINEQFF. The variable domain in full, completed from reference TRBV9 and TRBJ2-1, reads DSGVTQTPKHLITATGQRVTLRCSPRSGDLSVYWYQQSLDQGLQFLIQYYNGEERAKGNILERFSAQQFPDLHSELNLSSLELGDSALYFCASSVGLGQGINEQFFGPGTRLTVL.

The V and J genes are TRBV3-1 and TRBJ1-1; 8 nucleotides align to TRBD1. The CDR3 sequence is 14 residues long. Germline V CDR1 and CDR2: LGHDT, YNNKEL (reference sequence). The J segment lost 4 bases and the V segment lost 4 bases, leaving 5 bases of the junction unmatched. The CDR3 reads CASSPATGGTEAFF. Here the CDR3 DNA reads TGTGCCAGCAGCCCAGCTACAGGGGGCACTGAAGCTTTCTTT.

This clonotype was detected ten times or more. The rearrangement uses TRBV4-1 and TRBJ2-1; D possibly corresponds to TRBD2 (6 bases). The CDR3 length is 17 residues. Germline loops: CDR1 MGHRA, CDR2 YSYEKL. V was cut by 5 bases and J by 0 bases, with 17 bases left in between. CDR3 DNA: TGCGCCAGCAGCTTAAGTGGACTAACCAGCTCCTACAATGAGCAGTTCTTC. As protein: CASSLSGLTSSYNEQFF.

This clonotype was recorded a few times. The rearrangement links TRBV4-1 to TRBJ2-7, with TRBD1 matching 10 bases. The CDR3 loop spans 15 amino acids. Germline lookup yields CDR1 MGHRA and CDR2 YSYEKL. V gave up 4 bases and J gave up 3 bases; unmatched junction bases: 6. CDR3 nucleotide sequence: TGCGCCAGCAGCCGAGGACAGGGGGGAATCTACGAGCAGTACTTC. Translation gives CASSRGQGGIYEQYF.

The chain employs TRBV15 and TRBJ2-7; 7 nucleotides agree with TRBD2. The CDR3 contains 13 residues. J lost 2 bases, V lost 6 bases, and 4 bases had no gene match. Germline V CDR1 and CDR2: LNHNV, YYDKDF (reference sequence). The CDR3 sequence: CATSHTSAYEQYF. Written as DNA, the CDR3 is TGTGCCACCAGTCACACTAGCGCCTACGAGCAGTACTTC.

J is TRBJ2-1 and V is TRBV7-2, with 7 bases fitting TRBD2. The germline CDR1 and CDR2 sequences are SGHTA and FQGNSA. This CDR3 is built from 16 residues. V dropped 2 bases and J dropped 7; count of bases not matched to a gene: 11. CDR3 DNA sequence: TGTGCCAGCAGCTTAAGACTAGCCGGAGATTGGAATGAGCAGTTCTTC. It codes for CASSLRLAGDWNEQFF.

As regards this clonotype: Its ends do not fully match the called genes, so a read error is possible. The chain couples TRBV5-4 to TRBJ2-7; TRBD1 agrees at 11 bases. CDR3 length: 17 amino acids. Germline CDR1 reads SGHNT; CDR2 reads YYREEE (reference sequence). This chain's CDR3 is CASSLWTGGMSSYVQYF. CDR3 DNA: TGTGCCAGCAGCTTATGGACAGGGGGCATGAGCTCCTACGTGCAGTACTTC.

The rearrangement joins TRBV5-1 to TRBJ1-2, with D hard to call. The CDR3 consists of 13 residues. Trimming shortened V by 2 bases and J by 4 bases, and 9 bases separated the two germline ends. Germline values: CDR1 SGHRS, CDR2 YFSETQ. The CDR3 coding sequence is TGCGCCAGCAGCTTTAACAGACCCTATGGCTACACCTTC. Translating it yields CASSFNRPYGYTF.

This clonotype has ten or more counts. The chain carries TRBV7-6 and TRBJ2-6; 9 nucleotides line up with TRBD1. The CDR3 sequence is 18 residues long. J lost 1 base, V lost 2 bases, and 6 bases had no gene match. Germline loops: CDR1 SGHVS, CDR2 FNYEAQ. The CDR3 nucleotides are TGTGCCAGCAGCTTATCGGGACAGGGTCCTTCTGGGGCCAACGTCCTGACTTTC. This encodes CASSLSGQGPSGANVLTF. The variable domain in full, completed from reference TRBV7-6 and TRBJ2-6, reads GAGVSQSPRYKVTKRGQDVALRCDPISGHVSLYWYRQALGQGPEFLTYFNYEAQQDKSGLPNDRFSAERPEGSISTLTIQRTEQRDSAMYRCASSLSGQGPSGANVLTFGAGSRLTVL.

This clonotype was counted a single time. The rearrangement uses TRBV7-9 and TRBJ1-1, with D maybe TRBD1 (5 bases). Trimming stripped 0 bases from V and 0 bases from J, with 14 bases between. This CDR3 contains 17 residues. The V gene's germline CDR1 is SEHNR and CDR2 FQNEAQ (reference sequence). The CDR3 is CASSLARGGIMNTEAFF. CDR3 nucleotide sequence: TGTGCCAGCAGCTTAGCCCGGGGCGGGATCATGAACACTGAAGCTTTCTTT.

This clonotype appeared a few times. The V and J genes are TRBV27 and TRBJ2-3; D is possibly TRBD1 or TRBD2 (5 bases each). The CDR3 loop spans 11 amino acids. Trimming took 7 bases from V and 7 from J, leaving 9 bases between them. Germline V CDR1 and CDR2: MNHEY, SMNVEV (reference sequence). CDR3 loop: CASTWGNTQYF. As DNA, the CDR3 is TGTGCCAGCACCTGGGGGAATACGCAGTATTTT.

The chain links TRBV14 to TRBJ1-6; the D gene is possibly TRBD1 (6 bases). The germline V gene has CDR1 SGHDN and CDR2 FVKESK. There are 16 residues in the CDR3. V was cut by 0 bases and J by 6 bases, with 12 bases left in between. The CDR3 here is CASSQEVDRSNSPLHF. CDR3 nucleotide sequence: TGTGCCAGCAGCCAAGAGGTGGACAGAAGTAATTCACCCCTCCACTTT. Filled out from reference TRBV14 and TRBJ1-6, the complete variable domain reads EAGVTQFPSHSVIEKGQTVTLRCDPISGHDNLYWYRRVMGKEIKFLLHFVKESKQDESGMPNNRFLAERTGGTYSTLKVQPAELEDSGVYFCASSQEVDRSNSPLHFGNGTRLTVT.

This clonotype was recorded once. This rearrangement joins TRBV10-1 to TRBJ2-5; either TRBD1 or TRBD2 may supply D (5 bases each). With the DNA end fitting TRBJ2-7 better, the J assignment may be wrong. The CDR3 is 14 amino acids. Per germline, CDR1 WNHNN and CDR2 SYGVQD (reference sequence). The CDR3 is CASSPFEGSNEQYF. DNA for the CDR3: TGCGCCAGCAGTCCCTTCGAGGGGTCCAACGAGCAGTACTTC.

V is TRBV5-8 and J is TRBJ2-5; D unresolved. Trimming removed 0 bases from V and 3 bases from J, with 9 bases in between. The CDR3 covers 14 residues. The germline V gene encodes CDR1 SGHTS and CDR2 YDEGEE. This CDR3 reads CASSLGQHKETQYF. Written as DNA, the CDR3 is TGTGCCAGCAGCTTGGGCCAGCACAAAGAGACCCAGTACTTC. The variable domain in full, with the rest retrieved from reference TRBV5-8 and TRBJ2-5, is EAGVTQSPTHLIKTRGQQATLRCSPISGHTSVYWYQQALGLGLQFLLWYDEGEERNRGNFPPRFSGRQFPNYSSELNVNALELEDSALYLCASSLGQHKETQYFGPGTRLLVL.

The V gene is TRBV9, the J gene TRBJ2-7, with D possibly being TRBD1 (6 bases). CDR3 length: 16 amino acids. Per germline, CDR1 SGDLS and CDR2 YYNGEE. Trimming took off 3 bases at V and 1 base at J, with 17 bases between the two ends. The CDR3 DNA is TGTGCCAGCAGCGGTTCACCCCGGGACAATTCCTACGAGCAGTACTTC. The encoded protein is CASSGSPRDNSYEQYF.

The sample holds a few counts of this clonotype. The chain combines TRBV4-1 with TRBJ1-1; weak D call: TRBD1 (5 bases). Germline V gene lookup returns CDR1 MGHRA and CDR2 YSYEKL. Trimming cost V 1 base and J 3 bases, with 18 bases left between them. The CDR3 runs 17 residues. CDR3 sequence (DNA): TGCGCCAGCAGCCAAGGTCCCGGGACGCTGTTGGACACTGAAGCTTTCTTT. Its protein is CASSQGPGTLLDTEAFF.

The V call is TRBV10-3, the J call TRBJ1-5, with D unclear. Trimming pared 0 bases from V and 5 bases from J, leaving 5 bases between. The CDR3 covers 13 residues. Germline CDR1 reads ENHRY; CDR2 reads SYGVKD. CDR3 loop: CAISESSDQPQHF. Here the CDR3 DNA reads TGTGCCATCAGTGAGTCAAGCGATCAGCCCCAGCATTTT.

This clonotype showed up many times. V usage is TRBV29-1 and J usage is TRBJ1-2; D is possibly TRBD1 (5 bases). CDR1 is SQVTM, CDR2 ANQGSEA, per germline. Trimming took off 1 base at V and 4 bases at J, with 10 bases between the two ends. The CDR3 has 13 residues. The CDR3 loop is CSVEVRGGYGYTF. CDR3 coding DNA: TGCAGCGTTGAAGTTAGGGGCGGCTATGGCTACACCTTC.

This chain connects TRBV29-1 to TRBJ2-5; 7 positions agree with TRBD1. Germline V gene sequence: CDR1 SQVTM, CDR2 ANQGSEA. CDR3 size: 12 residues. V dropped 5 bases and J dropped 5; count of bases not matched to a gene: 5. CDR3 region: CSVRQGFETQYF. CDR3 bases: TGCAGCGTTAGACAGGGATTTGAGACCCAGTACTTC.

This clonotype came up a few times. The genes are TRBV28 and TRBJ2-3; D unresolved. The CDR3 loop spans 15 amino acids. Germline V gene lookup returns CDR1 MDHEN and CDR2 SYDVKM. V was pared by 5 bases and J by 6 bases, with 18 bases between. CDR3 nucleotide sequence: TGTGCCAGCAGTCATGGACGGGTCCGTTGGGATACGCAGTATTTT. This translates into CASSHGRVRWDTQYF.

The chain couples TRBV10-3 to TRBJ1-1, with a tentative D call TRBD1 (5 bases). CDR1 and CDR2 (germline): ENHRY, SYGVKD. The length of the CDR3 is 15 residues. The V and J ends lost 2 bases and 8 bases respectively, with 18 bases between them. The CDR3 is CAISEPRRGLSEAFF. The CDR3 region has the DNA TGTGCCATCAGTGAGCCGAGAAGGGGATTGAGCGAAGCTTTCTTT.

This clonotype has just a few counts. V gene TRBV7-9 combines with J gene TRBJ1-1; D is undetermined. The V end lost 3 bases, the J end lost 0 bases, and 14 bases lay between the germline ends. In germline, CDR1 is SEHNR, CDR2 FQNEAQ (reference sequence). The CDR3 extends over 16 amino acids. This CDR3 is CASSFSAAQLNTEAFF. CDR3 nucleotides: TGTGCCAGCAGCTTCTCGGCGGCACAGTTGAACACTGAAGCTTTCTTT. The whole variable domain, remainder taken from reference TRBV7-9 and TRBJ1-1, is DTGVSQNPRHKITKRGQNVTFRCDPISEHNRLYWYRQTLGQGPEFLTYFQNEAQLEKSRLLSDRFSAERPKGSFSTLEIQRTEQGDSAMYLCASSFSAAQLNTEAFFGQGTRLTVV.

V is TRBV30 and J is TRBJ2-5; D may be TRBD2 (6 bases). The closer fit of TRBJ2-7 to the DNA end suggests the J call may be wrong. Germline CDR1 and CDR2: GTSNPN and SVGIG (reference sequence). The CDR3 totals 14 residues. As DNA, the CDR3 is TGTGCCTGGAGTTCGGGGGAGGCGCCCTACGAGCAGTACTTC. It yields the protein CAWSSGEAPYEQYF.

CDR3 residues: CASSLAGDSYEKLFF. The CDR3 bases are TGCGCCAGCAGCTTGGCCGGGGACAGTTATGAAAAACTGTTTTTT. V gene TRBV5-1 combines with J gene TRBJ1-4, with TRBD1 identical over 7 bases. Germline V gene data show CDR1 as SGHRS and CDR2 as YFSETQ. This CDR3 is built from 15 residues. V shed 0 bases, J shed 6 bases, and the junction held 5 bases outside the gene matches. The variable domain in full, completed from reference TRBV5-1 and TRBJ1-4, reads KAGVTQTPRYLIKTRGQQVTLSCSPISGHRSVSWYQQTPGQGLQFLFEYFSETQRNKGNFPGRFSGRQFSNSRSEMNVSTLELGDSALYLCASSLAGDSYEKLFFGSGTQLSVL.

The CDR3 region has the DNA TGTGCTGGGAACTATGGCTACACCTTC. Encoded protein: CAGNYGYTF. The chain employs TRBV30 and TRBJ1-2; D remains unclear. CDR3 length: 9 residues. Per germline, CDR1 GTSNPN and CDR2 SVGIG (reference sequence).

The V call is TRBV7-2, the J call TRBJ2-5; D is undetermined. The CDR3 is 14 amino acids. Germline CDR1 reads SGHTA; CDR2 reads FQGNSA. Trimming stripped 0 bases from V and 3 bases from J, with 8 bases between. The CDR3 reads CASSLAGIEETQYF. CDR3 nucleotide sequence: TGTGCCAGCAGCTTAGCGGGGATAGAAGAGACCCAGTACTTC.

This clonotype was recorded a few times. The rearrangement uses TRBV20-1 and TRBJ2-3; 10 bases map to TRBD2. The CDR3 runs 15 residues. The germline CDR1 and CDR2 sequences are DFQATT and SNEGSKA (reference sequence). Losses at the gene ends were 5 bases for V and 2 bases for J; bases not matched to a gene: 7. The CDR3 DNA reads TGCAGTGCTCCCACTAGCGGGGATATCACAGATACGCAGTATTTT. Translation gives CSAPTSGDITDTQYF.

In its sample, this clonotype was seen a few times. The V gene is TRBV12-3 or TRBV12-4, the J gene TRBJ1-2, with unresolved D. This CDR3 is 14 amino acids long. Deletions cut 2 bases from V and 10 bases from J, with 17 bases between. CDR3 residues: CASSLQVRINDYTF. The DNA for the CDR3 is TGTGCCAGCAGTTTACAGGTCAGAATTAACGACTACACCTTC.

This clonotype came up a few times. V is TRBV7-2 and J is TRBJ1-2, with D unresolved. Trimming removed 5 bases at V and 7 bases at J, with 20 bases between. Germline CDR1 reads SGHTA; CDR2 reads FQGNSA. This CDR3 spans 15 amino acids. The CDR3 sequence is CASSKKAGRVFGYTF. CDR3 in DNA: TGTGCCAGCAGCAAAAAGGCGGGCCGGGTCTTTGGCTACACCTTC.